One T cell receptor beta chain is described in this entry. Its antigen is unidentified. Between the trimmed V and J ends, which lost 3 bases and 6 bases, there was a span of 11 bases. The CDR3 loop spans 13 amino acids. Per germline, CDR1 LNHDA and CDR2 SQIVND (reference sequence). This sample is part of a study of T cell repertoires in cytomegalovirus infection. The overall study: Public TCR beta signature analysis indicated the presence of both CMV infection and matching HLA type.

General study points: Ex vivo responses were dominated by HLA-C-restricted CMV-specific TCR beta clonotypes. Cumulative public TCR beta family frequency identified CMV carriers with the relevant HLA.

TCRdb processed the reads anew with MiXCR; each CDR3 protein has one entry. Among under 250,000 distinct CDR3 sequences listed, around 12% were seen once. Specimen: PBMCs. The clonotype originates from a human donor in good health (CMV status not recorded). Some clones in this sample may be carry-over from other donors' samples. The rearrangement joins TRBV19 to TRBJ1-2, with D possibly matching TRBD1 (6 bases). The CDR3, as DNA: TGTGCCAGTAGTATTACAGGGAGTCATGGCTACACCTTC. Its protein is CASSITGSHGYTF.